A selection of T cell receptor beta chains follows, all from one sample in a study of early T cells in non-severe SARS-CoV-2 infection. One entry per CDR3 protein results from TCRdb running MiXCR on the 5' RACE reads. The sample comprises around 23,000 distinct CDR3 sequences, nearly 5.5% of which are singletons, and around 10% rests with the top ten. What was sequenced was whole blood. These receptors were taken from an adult who was a healthcare worker with PCR-confirmed SARS-CoV-2 infection or an uninfected control (not recorded which). Each CDR3 is given with its conserved first and last residue.

V: TRBV7-9
J: TRBJ1-2
CDR3: CASSLGQGLLSVAGYTF

V: TRBV21-1
J: TRBJ2-7
CDR3: CASMGDNSYEQYF

V: TRBV6-2/TRBV6-3
J: TRBJ1-1
CDR3: CASSYPGQLEAFF

V: TRBV7-9
J: TRBJ2-7
CDR3: CASSLAGGAEQYF

V: TRBV18
J: TRBJ1-1
CDR3: CASSRPADEAFF

V: TRBV20-1
J: TRBJ1-3
CDR3: CSATGGRGNTIYF

V: TRBV7-2
J: TRBJ2-5
CDR3: CASSPLQETQYF

V: TRBV30
J: TRBJ2-1
CDR3: CAWSKRTGPISSYNEQFF

V: TRBV4-2
J: TRBJ2-1
CDR3: CASSQASGSGRMEDEQFF

V: TRBV5-1
J: TRBJ2-2
CDR3: CASSQRTHDTGELFF

V: TRBV12-3/TRBV12-4
J: TRBJ1-2
CDR3: CASSTQGYYGYTF

V: TRBV7-2
J: TRBJ1-5
CDR3: CASSPLSGVGQPQHF

V: TRBV5-1
J: TRBJ2-5
CDR3: CASSLDYQETQYF

V: TRBV7-2
J: TRBJ1-2
CDR3: CASSRTGGSFYGYTF

V: TRBV20-1
J: TRBJ2-1
CDR3: CSARQEFGTSGSSSYNEQFF

V: TRBV7-9
J: TRBJ2-3
CDR3: CASSPRGADTQYF

V: TRBV7-8
J: TRBJ1-1
CDR3: CASSSRERTEAFF

V: TRBV6-6
J: TRBJ2-1
CDR3: CASTPRDSGQTYNEQFF

V: TRBV7-2
J: TRBJ2-6
CDR3: CASSLVSTGSGANVLTF

V: TRBV7-2
J: TRBJ2-1
CDR3: CASNPPDRVYEQFF

V: TRBV4-2
J: TRBJ2-1
CDR3: CASSQLLALRNNEQFF

V: TRBV7-9
J: TRBJ2-3
CDR3: CASSLGRPISTDTQYF

V: TRBV4-1
J: TRBJ1-1
CDR3: CASSQDAGGAIYFAEAFF

V: TRBV5-1
J: TRBJ2-5
CDR3: CASSYLAGHQETQYF

V: TRBV20-1
J: TRBJ1-2
CDR3: CSASPTTNYGYTF

V: TRBV7-9
J: TRBJ1-2
CDR3: CASSLAYGLGYTF

V: TRBV5-1
J: TRBJ2-5
CDR3: CASSTRQETQYF

V: TRBV19
J: TRBJ1-4
CDR3: CASRSEGAATNEKLFF

V: TRBV6-2/TRBV6-3
J: TRBJ2-3
CDR3: CASSDTGGQRELLPGGTDTQYF

V: TRBV2
J: TRBJ2-1
CDR3: CASSQQGSSYNEQFF

V: TRBV3-1
J: TRBJ2-1
CDR3: CASSQFSSGSWGSEQFF

V: TRBV7-9
J: TRBJ2-6
CDR3: CASSPRTGGPGANVLTF

V: TRBV10-2
J: TRBJ1-1
CDR3: CASFRGPNTEAFF

V: TRBV7-2
J: TRBJ2-7
CDR3: CASSLVPGESYEQYF

V: TRBV9
J: TRBJ1-1
CDR3: CASSVTGSPNTEAFF

V: TRBV20-1
J: TRBJ1-1
CDR3: CSAILDRGTNTEAFF

V: TRBV7-2
J: TRBJ1-3
CDR3: CASSHGTQGVNTIYF

V: TRBV20-1
J: TRBJ2-1
CDR3: CSAAKGLAGPREQFF

V: TRBV6-2/TRBV6-3
J: TRBJ1-2
CDR3: CASSLVWDNYGYTF

V: TRBV27
J: TRBJ2-1
CDR3: CASAKTSSGSSYNEQFF

V: TRBV18
J: TRBJ2-3
CDR3: CASSPTVSGWMADTQYF

V: TRBV2
J: TRBJ2-1
CDR3: CASKKQDTNTYNEQFF

V: TRBV7-2
J: TRBJ2-1
CDR3: CASSLFVSNNEQFF

V: TRBV18
J: TRBJ2-5
CDR3: CASSPTTYGETQYF

V: TRBV28
J: TRBJ2-1
CDR3: CASSPRGQRYNEQFF

V: TRBV9
J: TRBJ2-7
CDR3: CASSVGPTSSYEQYF

V: TRBV18
J: TRBJ2-7
CDR3: CASSRESGRPSGREQYF

V: TRBV12-3/TRBV12-4
J: TRBJ2-2
CDR3: CASRTGVSDTGELFF

V: TRBV28
J: TRBJ1-5
CDR3: CASSLRDRNQPQHF

V: TRBV5-8
J: TRBJ2-1
CDR3: CASSLVRRVGYNEQFF

V: TRBV20-1
J: TRBJ2-7
CDR3: CSARWGAGEYEQYF